The 2 T cell receptor beta chains below all came from one sample that was sequenced in a study of T and B cells in COVID-19 patients. BIOMED2 TRB-A/B primer pools were used in multiplex TRB PCR. TCRdb reanalysed the multiplex PCR reads using MiXCR and keeps one entry per CDR3 protein. The sample shows approximately 9,000 distinct CDR3 sequences, about 32% of them seen only once. Each TRB amplification used about 250-550 ng of genomic DNA from blood. Sequenced: blood. The receptors originated from a human donor who had recovered from COVID-19.

This clonotype was seen a few times. The chain links TRBV14 to TRBJ2-1, with 8 positions matching TRBD2. Germline V gene data show CDR1 as SGHDN and CDR2 as FVKESK. The CDR3 is 14 residues long. With V trimmed by 4 bases and J by 6 bases, 5 bases remained unmatched. CDR3 loop: CASSRTSLSNEQFF. The CDR3 bases are TGTGCCAGCAGCCGGACTAGCCTAAGCAATGAGCAGTTCTTC.

This clonotype is judged medium-sized. The rearrangement joins TRBV27 to TRBJ1-6, with D possibly being TRBD1 (5 bases). Looked up from germline, CDR1 is MNHEY and CDR2 is SMNVEV (reference sequence). V was cut by 6 bases and J by 3 bases, with 12 bases left in between. The CDR3 length is 15 residues. The CDR3 DNA reads TGTGCCAGCAGCCCCCTGACAGACTATAATTCACCCCTCCACTTT. It specifies CASSPLTDYNSPLHF.